This T cell receptor beta chain was sequenced for a study of shared clonotypes between healthy human individuals. Points from the study as a whole: Naive CD4 clonotypes were shared across a handful of donors at roughly 5.5%.

Note on this clone: Its antigen remains unknown.

Germline-derived CDR1 and CDR2 are SGHNT and YYREEE (reference sequence). The V and J ends lost 0 bases and 5 bases respectively, with 11 bases between them. This CDR3 region has 14 residues. Assay: immunoSEQ multiplex PCR; the TCRdb copy retains only in-frame clones and omits some. The sample has more than 400,000 clones, approximately 95% seen once. The TCR comes from a woman aged 25 to 39 in good health. The chain couples TRBV5-4 to TRBJ2-5; the D gene is possibly TRBD1 (5 bases). Material: naive CD4+ T cells sorted from blood. Subset reported: CD45RA+ positively selected. The CDR3 loop reads CASSLGQTQETQYF. Here the CDR3 DNA reads TGTGCCAGCAGCTTGGGACAGACTCAGGAGACCCAGTACTTC.